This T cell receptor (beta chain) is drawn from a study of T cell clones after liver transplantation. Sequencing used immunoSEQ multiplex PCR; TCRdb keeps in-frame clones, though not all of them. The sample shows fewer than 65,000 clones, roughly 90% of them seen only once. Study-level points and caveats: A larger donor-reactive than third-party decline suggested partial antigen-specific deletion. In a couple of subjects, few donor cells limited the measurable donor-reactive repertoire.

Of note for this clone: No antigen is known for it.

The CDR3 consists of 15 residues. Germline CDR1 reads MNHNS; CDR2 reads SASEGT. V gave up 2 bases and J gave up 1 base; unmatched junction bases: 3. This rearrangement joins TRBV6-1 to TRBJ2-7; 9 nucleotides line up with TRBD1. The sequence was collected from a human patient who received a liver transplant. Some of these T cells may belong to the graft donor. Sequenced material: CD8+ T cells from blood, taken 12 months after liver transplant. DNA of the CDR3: TGTGCCAGCAGTGAATGGGGACAGGGTTCCTACGAGCAGTACTTC. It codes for CASSEWGQGSYEQYF.